The 21 T cell receptor beta chains presented below share a single source sample, sequenced in a study of vaccination effects on CD4 cells after COVID-19. Sequencing in the ViraFEST assay came after antigen-specific CD4+ T cells had been expanded with viral peptide pools, which were used to stimulate PBMC. A 10-day culture period preceded the isolation of CD4+ T cells. The vaccine given was either BNT162b2 or mRNA-1273, in two doses. No cognate antigen is known for these TCRs. Using immunoSEQ multiplex PCR, the repertoire was profiled, and TCRdb retains in-frame clones only, with some absent. Of roughly 14,000 clones in the sample, around 72% were seen once. The specimen comprised CD4+ T cells from PBMCs cultured with SARS-CoV-2 spike peptides, sampled after COVID-19 vaccination. The receptors derive from a human donor who received a COVID-19 vaccine.

By its share, this clone is medium-sized. J is TRBJ2-5 and V is TRBV7-9; 8 bases align to TRBD2. The CDR3 is made up of 17 amino acids. In germline, CDR1 is SEHNR, CDR2 FQNEAQ (reference sequence). After removal of 2 bases from V and 5 bases from J, the junction contained 13 bases not matched to a gene. This CDR3 reads CASSLSQRELPGETQYF. CDR3 DNA: TGTGCCAGCAGCTTAAGTCAGCGGGAGCTCCCCGGGGAGACCCAGTACTTC.

This rearrangement joins TRBV5-4 to TRBJ2-1; TRBD2 aligns across 13 bases. In germline, CDR1 is SGHNT, CDR2 YYREEE (reference sequence). The CDR3 spans 18 residues. The V and J ends lost 3 bases and 1 base, in that order; junction bases with no gene match: 7. This CDR3 is CASSWGLAGPLSYNEQFF. CDR3 coding DNA: TGTGCCAGCAGCTGGGGACTAGCGGGGCCTCTATCCTACAATGAGCAGTTCTTC. Drawing the rest from reference TRBV5-4 and TRBJ2-1, the complete variable domain is ETGVTQSPTHLIKTRGQQVTLRCSSQSGHNTVSWYQQALGQGPQFIFQYYREEENGRGNFPPRFSGLQFPNYSSELNVNALELDDSALYLCASSWGLAGPLSYNEQFFGPGTRLTVL.

The V gene is TRBV7-9, the J gene TRBJ2-1; 7 bases fit TRBD1. This CDR3 has 13 residues. The V segment lost 5 bases and the J segment 6 bases; nucleotides outside the gene matches: 4. The germline CDR1 and CDR2 sequences are SEHNR and FQNEAQ (reference sequence). Written as DNA, the CDR3 is TGTGCCAGCAGCAGAAACAGGGGCAATGAGCAGTTCTTC. This encodes CASSRNRGNEQFF.

This clone turned up a few times. The rearrangement joins TRBV7-9 to TRBJ1-1; TRBD1 might be the D (5 bases). CDR1 and CDR2 from the germline V gene are SEHNR and FQNEAQ (reference sequence). V lost 3 bases and J lost 1, with 9 bases in between. CDR3 size: 14 residues. CDR3 DNA: TGTGCCAGCAGCTTCAGGGTAAGGAACACTGAAGCTTTCTTT. This sequence encodes CASSFRVRNTEAFF.

By sample fraction, this clone is medium-sized. CDR3 DNA sequence: TGCGCCAGCAGCCCCCTCCTCGGACTAGCGGGGGTTCCAGATACGCAGTATTTT. The encoded protein is CASSPLLGLAGVPDTQYF. The chain links TRBV5-1 to TRBJ2-3; 13 bases fit TRBD2. J gave up 4 bases and V 4 bases, and 12 bases lay outside the gene matches. Per germline, CDR1 SGHRS and CDR2 YFSETQ. CDR3 size: 18 residues. Complete variable domain (other parts from reference TRBV5-1 and TRBJ2-3): KAGVTQTPRYLIKTRGQQVTLSCSPISGHRSVSWYQQTPGQGLQFLFEYFSETQRNKGNFPGRFSGRQFSNSRSEMNVSTLELGDSALYLCASSPLLGLAGVPDTQYFGPGTRLTVL.

The V and J genes are TRBV6-6 and TRBJ1-1; weak D call: TRBD1 (6 bases). Trimming stripped 6 bases from V and 3 bases from J, with 14 bases between. The CDR3 extends over 14 amino acids. Germline V gives CDR1 MNHNY, CDR2 SVGAGI (reference sequence). The CDR3 protein is CASSRHRTDTEAFF. DNA for the CDR3: TGTGCCAGCAGCCGACATCGGACAGACACTGAAGCTTTCTTT.

V and J are TRBV28 and TRBJ2-3; 12 nucleotides match TRBD2. The CDR3 totals 17 residues. J was trimmed by 0 bases and V by 4 bases; bases with no gene match: 5. The germline V gene encodes CDR1 MDHEN and CDR2 SYDVKM. CDR3 protein: CASSSSGRGKSTDTQYF. CDR3 coding DNA: TGTGCCAGCAGTTCTAGCGGGAGGGGGAAAAGCACAGATACGCAGTATTTT.

This chain links TRBV24-1 with TRBJ2-1; D is perhaps TRBD1 (5 bases). V lost 0 bases and J 10 bases, leaving 6 bases between the germline ends. CDR3 size: 12 residues. Germline V lookup: CDR1 KGHDR, CDR2 SFDVKD. The CDR3 DNA reads TGTGCCACCAGTGATTTGGGACAAGAGCAGTTCTTC. This codes for CATSDLGQEQFF.

The chain carries TRBV15 and TRBJ2-7; D perhaps matches TRBD2 (6 bases). Germline values: CDR1 LNHNV, CDR2 YYDKDF (reference sequence). Trimming pared 0 bases from V and 3 bases from J, leaving 6 bases between. This CDR3 has 13 residues. The CDR3 DNA reads TGTGCCACCAGCAGAGAGGGAGGCTACGAGCAGTACTTC. Protein product: CATSREGGYEQYF.

The V call is TRBV6-5, the J call TRBJ2-5; 9 bases are a match to TRBD2. Germline CDR1 is MNHEY and CDR2 is SVGAGI. The CDR3 runs 16 residues. With V trimmed by 2 bases and J by 4 bases, 8 bases remained unmatched. The DNA of the CDR3 is TGTGCCAGCAGTTACGCGGGAGGGGGCCTAGGAGAGACCCAGTACTTC. Its protein is CASSYAGGGLGETQYF.

Written as DNA, the CDR3 is TGTGCCAGCAGCCAAACGGGGAGGACAGATACGCAGTATTTT. It is translated as CASSQTGRTDTQYF. The chain recombines TRBV3-1 (or the pseudogene TRBV3-2) with TRBJ2-3; D is perhaps TRBD2 (6 bases). V lost 2 bases and J 3 bases, leaving 9 bases between the germline ends. The CDR3 totals 14 residues. The V gene's germline CDR1 is LGHDT and CDR2 YNNKEL (reference sequence).

The V gene is TRBV6-2 or TRBV6-3, the J gene TRBJ2-7; 10 nucleotides line up with TRBD1. Germline CDR1 reads MNHEY; CDR2 reads SVGEGT. This CDR3 region has 15 residues. The V gene end was trimmed by 4 bases and the J gene end by 5 bases; junction bases not matched to a gene: 8. The CDR3 DNA sequence: TGTGCCAGCAGTTCCGGGACAGGGGTACCCAACGAGCAGTACTTC. Translating it yields CASSSGTGVPNEQYF.

This chain connects TRBV6-5 to TRBJ1-2; 11 positions match TRBD1. Looked up from germline, CDR1 is MNHEY and CDR2 is SVGAGI. The J segment lost 8 bases and the V segment lost 7 bases, leaving 3 bases of the junction unmatched. The CDR3 contains 12 residues. This chain's CDR3 is CASTWDRGGYTF. DNA for the CDR3: TGTGCCAGCACCTGGGACAGGGGGGGCTACACCTTC.

V gene TRBV28 combines with J gene TRBJ1-2; D is possibly TRBD1 (5 bases). Deletions cut 7 bases from V and 0 bases from J, with 27 bases between. This CDR3 spans 19 amino acids. Germline lookup yields CDR1 MDHEN and CDR2 SYDVKM. CDR3 sequence reads: CASTLRAFGTTLTNYGYTF. In DNA form, the CDR3 reads TGTGCCAGCACCCTGAGGGCGTTCGGGACGACGCTAACTAACTATGGCTACACCTTC.

By its share, this clone is medium-sized. This chain links TRBV19 with TRBJ1-5; 8 nucleotides line up with TRBD1. The germline V gene encodes CDR1 LNHDA and CDR2 SQIVND (reference sequence). This CDR3 has 16 amino acids. V was clipped by 7 bases and J by 0 bases; unmatched bases: 8. Written as DNA, the CDR3 is TGTGCCAGTATGGAGGGACAGGTATTTAGCAATCAGCCCCAGCATTTT. It encodes CASMEGQVFSNQPQHF. The whole variable domain, filled in from reference TRBV19 and TRBJ1-5, reads DGGITQSPKYLFRKEGQNVTLSCEQNLNHDAMYWYRQDPGQGLRLIYYSQIVNDFQKGDIAEGYSVSREKKESFPLTVTSAQKNPTAFYLCASMEGQVFSNQPQHFGDGTRLSIL.

This clone was seen just once. DNA of the CDR3: TGTGCCAGCAGCTTACTGACGGTCACTAACTATGGCTACACCTTC. This translates into CASSLLTVTNYGYTF. The chain is built from TRBV7-8 and TRBJ1-2; D ambiguous. CDR1 and CDR2 (germline): SGHVS, FQNEAQ. This CDR3 comprises 15 residues. Trimming removed 2 bases at V and 0 bases at J, with 10 bases between. Together with reference TRBV7-8 and TRBJ1-2, the CDR3 gives the full variable domain: GAGVSQSPRYKVAKRGQDVALRCDPISGHVSLFWYQQALGQGPEFLTYFQNEAQLDKSGLPSDRFFAERPEGSVSTLKIQRTQQEDSAVYLCASSLLTVTNYGYTFGSGTRLTVV.

The gene calls are TRBV7-2 and TRBJ1-1; D not resolved. V was cut by 5 bases and J by 1 base, with 8 bases left in between. Germline CDR1 SGHTA, CDR2 FQGNSA. This CDR3 comprises 13 residues. The CDR3 nucleotides read TGTGCCAGCAGCCCCTTTTGGAACACTGAAGCTTTCTTT. Amino acids: CASSPFWNTEAFF.

This sequence joins TRBV4-3 and TRBJ1-4, with D maybe TRBD1 (6 bases). The CDR3 is 17 residues long. Trimming removed 1 base from V and 5 bases from J, with 17 bases in between. Germline values: CDR1 LGHNA, CDR2 YSLEER. The CDR3 protein is CASSQVGQGIRNEKLFF. The DNA for the CDR3 is TGCGCCAGCAGCCAAGTTGGCCAGGGGATAAGAAATGAAAAACTGTTTTTT.

The chain employs TRBV19 and TRBJ1-4; a possible D gene is TRBD1 (6 bases). Trimming cost V 4 bases and J 6 bases, with 15 bases left between them. The CDR3 is 15 residues long. CDR1 is LNHDA, CDR2 SQIVND, per germline (reference sequence). The CDR3 bases are TGTGCCAGTAGTACCGTACAGGGCAAGGATGAAAAACTGTTTTTT. It yields the protein CASSTVQGKDEKLFF.

The chain carries TRBV6-6 and TRBJ2-6; unclear D gene. The CDR3 has 15 amino acids. The germline CDR1 and CDR2 sequences are MNHNY and SVGAGI (reference sequence). V dropped 8 bases and J dropped 0 bases, with 11 bases sitting between them. The CDR3 loop reads CASSRTDSGANVLTF. The CDR3 region has the DNA TGTGCCAGCTCGAGAACGGACTCTGGGGCCAACGTCCTGACTTTC.

Details on this clone: The sample holds other DNA sequences that translate to the same CDR3. This chain joins TRBV7-9 and TRBJ1-2, with a tentative D call TRBD1 (5 bases). There are 13 residues in the CDR3. The V and J ends lost 6 bases and 3 bases respectively, with 11 bases between them. Germline CDR1 and CDR2: SEHNR and FQNEAQ (reference sequence). CDR3 region: CASRRWGDYGYTF. In DNA, the CDR3 is TGTGCCAGCAGGAGATGGGGGGACTATGGCTACACCTTC.